The 10 T cell receptor beta chains below were found in one sample sequenced in a study of early T cells in non-severe SARS-CoV-2 infection. TCRdb used MiXCR to reprocess the 5' RACE reads, holding one entry per CDR3 protein. The profile shows about 83,000 distinct CDR3 sequences, over 9.5% of them singletons. The material sequenced was whole blood, taken at baseline. The receptors originated from an adult who was a healthcare worker with PCR-confirmed SARS-CoV-2 infection or an uninfected control (not recorded which).

This clonotype was observed a few times. This rearrangement joins TRBV12-3 or TRBV12-4 to TRBJ2-7; D uncertain. The CDR3 spans 15 residues. V shed 2 bases and J shed 7 bases, with 18 bases lying between them. The CDR3 region is CASSLRIHSSREQYF. The CDR3, as DNA: TGTGCCAGCAGTTTAAGGATACACTCTTCTCGGGAGCAGTACTTC.

At least ten counts were recorded for this clonotype. V gene TRBV11-2 combines with J gene TRBJ2-5, with D possibly being TRBD1 (6 bases). The V gene's germline CDR1 is SGHAT and CDR2 FQNNGV. Trimming took off 4 bases at V and 5 bases at J, with 20 bases between the two ends. This CDR3 contains 16 residues. The DNA for the CDR3 is TGTGCCAGCAGCTCCCAGCATTACAGGGATTGGGAGACCCAGTACTTC. Amino acids: CASSSQHYRDWETQYF.

This clonotype has just a few counts. The gene calls are TRBV19 and TRBJ2-7; 7 bases fit TRBD2. The CDR3 consists of 13 residues. CDR1 is LNHDA and CDR2 is SQIVND in the germline V gene (reference sequence). V gave up 5 bases and J gave up 4 bases; unmatched junction bases: 5. The CDR3 DNA follows: TGTGCCAGTAGTCGCGGGAGTAGGTACGAGCAGTACTTC. Its protein is CASSRGSRYEQYF.

The rearrangement links TRBV11-3 to TRBJ1-4; 10 nucleotides line up with TRBD1. V lost 5 bases, J lost 8 bases, and 5 bases stayed unmatched. This CDR3 comprises 14 residues. In germline, CDR1 is SGHNT, CDR2 YENEEA. The CDR3 coding sequence is TGTGCCAGCAGCCTTGGGACAGGGGACGAAAAACTGTTTTTT. Translated: CASSLGTGDEKLFF.

This clonotype was seen many times. CDR3 loop: CATSRDSGGRTQYF. The DNA of the CDR3 is TGTGCCACCAGCAGAGATTCCGGAGGGCGGACCCAGTACTTC. This chain joins TRBV15 and TRBJ2-5, with a weak D call TRBD2 (6 bases). The CDR3 is 14 residues long. Germline V lookup: CDR1 LNHNV, CDR2 YYDKDF (reference sequence). Trimming left V 0 bases short and J 7 bases short, with 12 bases between.

At least ten counts were recorded for this clonotype. V usage is TRBV5-6 and J usage is TRBJ1-2; unclear D gene. Germline V lookup: CDR1 SGHDT, CDR2 YYEEEE. The CDR3 sequence is 11 residues long. The V end was cut by 8 bases, the J end by 7 bases, with 12 bases between. Here the CDR3 reads CARTGESGYTF. In DNA, the CDR3 is TGTGCCAGGACTGGGGAATCTGGCTACACCTTC.

This clonotype turned up a few times. This chain uses TRBV5-4 with TRBJ2-3; the match to TRBD1 covers 8 bases. CDR3 length: 13 residues. V was clipped by 0 bases and J by 6 bases; unmatched bases: 0. Germline assignment: CDR1 SGHNT and CDR2 YYREEE (reference sequence). In DNA, the CDR3 is TGTGCCAGCAGCTTGGACAGGGGGGATACGCAGTATTTT. Amino acid sequence: CASSLDRGDTQYF.

This clonotype was seen repeatedly, ten times or more. The gene calls are TRBV19 and TRBJ1-5; 8 bases match TRBD1. Looked up from germline, CDR1 is LNHDA and CDR2 is SQIVND (reference sequence). This CDR3 is built from 13 residues. Trimming removed 7 bases from V and 9 bases from J; junction bases left unmatched: 8. CDR3: CASKDRDRLPQHF. The CDR3 DNA reads as TGTGCCAGTAAGGACAGGGATAGACTGCCCCAGCATTTT. Using reference TRBV19 and TRBJ1-5 for the parts outside the CDR3, the full variable domain is DGGITQSPKYLFRKEGQNVTLSCEQNLNHDAMYWYRQDPGQGLRLIYYSQIVNDFQKGDIAEGYSVSREKKESFPLTVTSAQKNPTAFYLCASKDRDRLPQHFGDGTRLSIL.

This clonotype was detected ten times or more. This chain uses TRBV28 with TRBJ1-4; TRBD1 matches at 7 bases. The CDR3 totals 14 residues. The ends lost 11 bases at V and 0 bases at J; junction bases unmatched: 6. Germline CDR1 is MDHEN and CDR2 is SYDVKM. The CDR3 reads CAAGQAATNEKLFF. In DNA, the CDR3 is TGTGCCGCAGGACAGGCGGCAACTAATGAAAAACTGTTTTTT.

This chain links TRBV10-3 with TRBJ2-1; 13 bases line up with TRBD2. V lost 4 bases and J lost 7; bases outside the gene matches: 7. From germline, CDR1 is ENHRY and CDR2 SYGVKD. This CDR3 contains 16 residues. DNA of the CDR3: TGTGCCATCAGTGCGGGACTAGCGGGAAAAATTAATGAGCAGTTCTTC. Its protein is CAISAGLAGKINEQFF.